This entry lists 11 T cell receptor beta chains sequenced from one sample in a study of a mutant IDH1 vaccine in newly diagnosed glioma. These receptors lack a known antigen. Time point described: week 11, during vaccination. Vaccination used 300 ug of mutant IDH1 20-mer peptide per dose, with topical imiquimod. Method: immunoSEQ multiplex PCR; TCRdb's copy keeps in-frame clones and lacks some. The repertoire has fewer than 75,000 clones, roughly 83% of them found once; the top ten carry 8.5% to 9.5%. Sequencing used PBMCs, obtained from a glioma patient whose treatment included an IDH1 peptide vaccine. Source of these receptors: a woman in her fifties or sixties with glioma.

The J gene is TRBJ1-3, the V gene TRBV19, with a tentative D call TRBD1 (5 bases). V dropped 5 bases and J dropped 0 bases, with 17 bases sitting between them. The CDR3 length is 17 residues. The germline gives CDR1 LNHDA, CDR2 SQIVND (reference sequence). For the CDR3, the DNA is TGTGCCAGTAGTCCTGGTTCGTCCGGGGGCTCTGGAAACACCATATATTTT. Translating gives CASSPGSSGGSGNTIYF.

This chain joins TRBV11-3 and TRBJ2-1; D gene ambiguous. Trimming pared 3 bases from V and 7 bases from J, leaving 7 bases between. Germline assignment: CDR1 SGHNT and CDR2 YENEEA. The CDR3 sequence is 12 residues long. DNA for the CDR3: TGTGCCAGCAGCTTCGGAAAGAATGAGCAGTTCTTC. Amino acids: CASSFGKNEQFF.

The chain recombines TRBV7-2 with TRBJ2-3; tentatively, D is TRBD1 or TRBD2 (6 bases each). Trimming cost V 6 bases and J 7 bases, with 14 bases left between them. The CDR3 has 13 residues. Per germline, CDR1 SGHTA and CDR2 FQGNSA. CDR3 in amino acids: CASSSQGGNTQYF. The CDR3 DNA is TGTGCCAGCAGTTCCCAAGGGGGGAATACGCAGTATTTT.

This clone was counted between two and nine times. The chain recombines TRBV7-2 with TRBJ1-1, with TRBD1 identical over 7 bases. J lost 1 base, V lost 5 bases, and 7 bases had no gene match. This CDR3 region has 15 residues. The V gene's germline CDR1 is SGHTA and CDR2 FQGNSA. CDR3 DNA sequence: TGTGCCAGCAGCCCTCGACAGGGTTCGAACACTGAAGCTTTCTTT. Its translation is CASSPRQGSNTEAFF.

J is TRBJ2-7 and V is TRBV14, with 9 bases aligning to TRBD1. With 3 bases clipped from V and 3 bases from J, the junction kept 9 bases outside the gene matches. CDR1 and CDR2 (germline): SGHDN, FVKESK. The CDR3 spans 16 residues. The CDR3 protein is CASSHNRGQGSYEQYF. The CDR3 coding sequence is TGTGCCAGCAGCCATAATAGGGGACAGGGAAGCTACGAGCAGTACTTC. The full variable domain, rest sourced from reference TRBV14 and TRBJ2-7, is EAGVTQFPSHSVIEKGQTVTLRCDPISGHDNLYWYRRVMGKEIKFLLHFVKESKQDESGMPNNRFLAERTGGTYSTLKVQPAELEDSGVYFCASSHNRGQGSYEQYFGPGTRLTVT.

This chain connects TRBV5-1 to TRBJ1-5, with D perhaps matching TRBD1 (6 bases). The CDR3 has 14 residues. The germline V and J ends were trimmed by 0 bases and 8 bases, with 12 bases remaining between them. Germline-derived CDR1 and CDR2 are SGHRS and YFSETQ. The CDR3 sequence: CASSLGGGSEPQHF. CDR3 sequence (DNA): TGCGCCAGCAGCTTGGGAGGGGGTAGTGAGCCCCAGCATTTT.

This chain connects TRBV18 to TRBJ1-1, with D possibly matching TRBD1 (5 bases). Germline assignment: CDR1 KGHSH and CDR2 LQKENI. V was cut by 6 bases and J by 2 bases, with 10 bases left in between. This CDR3 contains 13 residues. Here the CDR3 reads CASSPGPNTEAFF. In DNA form, the CDR3 reads TGTGCCAGCTCTCCGGGACCAAACACTGAAGCTTTCTTT. The full variable domain, in which reference TRBV18 and TRBJ1-1 provide the parts outside the CDR3, is NAGVMQNPRHLVRRRGQEARLRCSPMKGHSHVYWYRQLPEEGLKFMVYLQKENIIDESGMPKERFSAEFPKEGPSILRIQQVVRGDSAAYFCASSPGPNTEAFFGQGTRLTVV.

V usage is TRBV11-2 and J usage is TRBJ1-1; D is unresolved. Trimming took 7 bases from V and 2 from J, leaving 11 bases between them. The CDR3 has 13 amino acids. Germline CDR1 and CDR2: SGHAT and FQNNGV. The CDR3 protein is CASKERSNTEAFF. Written as DNA, the CDR3 is TGTGCCAGCAAGGAACGGTCCAACACTGAAGCTTTCTTT.

This chain connects TRBV28 to TRBJ2-7; 10 nucleotides align to TRBD2. The CDR3 length is 16 residues. V lost 5 bases to trimming and J lost 1 base; unmatched junction nucleotides: 8. From germline, CDR1 is MDHEN and CDR2 SYDVKM. In DNA form, the CDR3 reads TGTGCCAGCAGTCCACTTAGCGGGGGGTCTTCCTACGAGCAGTACTTC. Its translation is CASSPLSGGSSYEQYF. The complete variable domain, with remaining parts taken from reference TRBV28 and TRBJ2-7, reads DVKVTQSSRYLVKRTGEKVFLECVQDMDHENMFWYRQDPGLGLRLIYFSYDVKMKEKGDIPEGYSVSREKKERFSLILESASTNQTSMYLCASSPLSGGSSYEQYFGPGTRLTVT.

The chain recombines TRBV6-8 with TRBJ2-3; a possible D gene is TRBD1 (6 bases). Germline CDR1 MNHGY, CDR2 SAAAGT. With 6 bases removed from V and 2 bases from J, the gap between germline ends came to 18 bases. The CDR3 covers 16 residues. This chain's CDR3 is CASSPKTGFTTDTQYF. The CDR3 DNA reads TGTGCCAGCAGCCCAAAAACAGGGTTCACCACAGATACGCAGTATTTT.

This clone was seen only once. The rearrangement uses TRBV6-1 and TRBJ1-1; D ambiguous. CDR1 is MNHNS, CDR2 SASEGT, per germline. Deletions cut 2 bases from V and 0 bases from J, with 4 bases between. The CDR3 sequence is 13 residues long. In DNA, the CDR3 is TGTGCCAGCAGTGAAACTCTGAACACTGAAGCTTTCTTT. As protein: CASSETLNTEAFF.